What follows is one T cell receptor (beta chain) and its context. Trimming removed 6 bases from V and 6 bases from J, with 8 bases in between. Looked up from germline, CDR1 is SGHNT and CDR2 is YENEEA. This CDR3 spans 12 amino acids. The sample comes from a study of cytotoxic CD8 clonotypes in ibrutinib-treated CLL. Across the whole study: Response sampling came at median around twelve months of treatment, ranging 6 to 36 months.

TCRdb's copy holds only in-frame clones and misses some; the assay was immunoSEQ multiplex PCR. Among over 150,000 clones, 72% were seen once, and the ten largest hold around an eighth. The source of this sequence is a human donor with chronic lymphocytic leukemia. The rearrangement joins TRBV11-3 to TRBJ2-2, with D perhaps TRBD2 (6 bases). Sequencing was performed on PBMCs, taken after 24 months of ibrutinib treatment. The CDR3 sequence: CASREGAGELFF. The CDR3 DNA is TGTGCCAGCAGGGAGGGTGCCGGGGAGCTGTTTTTT.